These 2 T cell receptor beta chains came from one sample sequenced in a study of response to subunit inactivated influenza vaccine. TCRdb reanalysed the RT-PCR reads using MiXCR and keeps one entry per CDR3 protein. This table holds hundreds of thousands of distinct CDR3 sequences, roughly 27% found once. The material was CD4+ T cells sorted from PBMCs, obtained around 5 days after vaccination. These receptors were collected from a man aged 50-60 years who received an inactivated influenza vaccine.

This clonotype was counted only a few times. The gene calls are TRBV29-1 and TRBJ2-1; D possibly corresponds to TRBD2 (6 bases). This CDR3 is built from 14 residues. V was clipped by 2 bases and J by 4 bases, with 12 bases between them. The germline V gene has CDR1 SQVTM and CDR2 ANQGSEA. Here the CDR3 DNA reads TGCAGCGTTGAATACGGGAGAAGGTACAATGAGCAGTTCTTC. Protein sequence: CSVEYGRRYNEQFF.

This sequence joins TRBV4-3 and TRBJ2-7; D not certain. Germline V CDR1 and CDR2: LGHNA, YSLEER. V was trimmed by 0 bases and J by 6 bases, leaving 15 bases between them. This CDR3 comprises 15 residues. CDR3 region: CASSQDLMSTREQYF. The CDR3 DNA reads as TGCGCCAGCAGCCAAGATTTAATGTCCACACGCGAGCAGTACTTC.